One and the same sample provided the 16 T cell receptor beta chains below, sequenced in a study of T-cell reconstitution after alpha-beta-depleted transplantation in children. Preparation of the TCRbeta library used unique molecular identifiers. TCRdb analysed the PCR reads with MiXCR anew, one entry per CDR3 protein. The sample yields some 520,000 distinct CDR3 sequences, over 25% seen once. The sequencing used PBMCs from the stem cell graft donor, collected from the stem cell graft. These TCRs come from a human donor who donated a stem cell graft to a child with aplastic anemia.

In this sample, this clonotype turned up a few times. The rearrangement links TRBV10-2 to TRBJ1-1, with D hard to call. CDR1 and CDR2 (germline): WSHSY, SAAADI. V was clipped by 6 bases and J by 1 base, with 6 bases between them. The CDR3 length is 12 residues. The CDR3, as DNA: TGCGCCAGCAGGGTATGGAACACTGAAGCTTTCTTT. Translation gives CASRVWNTEAFF.

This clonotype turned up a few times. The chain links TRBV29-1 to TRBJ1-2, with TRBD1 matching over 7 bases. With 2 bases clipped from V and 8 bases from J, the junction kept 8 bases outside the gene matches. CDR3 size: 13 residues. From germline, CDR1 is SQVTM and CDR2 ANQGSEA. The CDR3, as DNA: TGCAGCGTTGAAAACAGGGGATTGGAGGGCTACACCTTC. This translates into CSVENRGLEGYTF.

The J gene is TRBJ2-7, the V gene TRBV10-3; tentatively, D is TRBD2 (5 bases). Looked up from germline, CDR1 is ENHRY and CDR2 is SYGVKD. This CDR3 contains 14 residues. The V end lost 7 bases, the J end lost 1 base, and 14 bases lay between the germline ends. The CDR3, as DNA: TGTGCCATCAATCCGGAGGATGATTCCTACGAGCAGTACTTC. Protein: CAINPEDDSYEQYF.

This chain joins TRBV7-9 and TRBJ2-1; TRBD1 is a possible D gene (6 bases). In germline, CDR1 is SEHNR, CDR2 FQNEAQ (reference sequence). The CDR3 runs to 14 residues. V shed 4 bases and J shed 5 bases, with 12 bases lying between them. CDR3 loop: CASSSTAGDNEQFF. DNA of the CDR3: TGTGCCAGCAGCTCCACTGCAGGGGACAATGAGCAGTTCTTC.

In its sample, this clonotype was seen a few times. The CDR3 reads CASSLGAGTDNEKLFF. The CDR3 nucleotides read TGCGCCAGCAGCTTGGGGGCCGGGACGGATAATGAAAAACTGTTTTTT. The V gene is TRBV5-1, the J gene TRBJ1-4, with D possibly matching TRBD1 (5 bases). CDR1 is SGHRS and CDR2 is YFSETQ in the germline V gene. This CDR3 region has 16 residues. Trimming took 0 bases from V and 4 from J, leaving 13 bases between them.

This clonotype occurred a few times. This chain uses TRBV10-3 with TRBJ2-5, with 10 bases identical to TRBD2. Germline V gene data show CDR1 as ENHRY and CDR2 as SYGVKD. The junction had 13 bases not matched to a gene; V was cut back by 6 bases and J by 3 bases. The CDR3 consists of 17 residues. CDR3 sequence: CAIRERLAGPSKETQYF. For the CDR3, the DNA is TGTGCCATCAGGGAAAGACTAGCGGGCCCCTCGAAAGAGACCCAGTACTTC.

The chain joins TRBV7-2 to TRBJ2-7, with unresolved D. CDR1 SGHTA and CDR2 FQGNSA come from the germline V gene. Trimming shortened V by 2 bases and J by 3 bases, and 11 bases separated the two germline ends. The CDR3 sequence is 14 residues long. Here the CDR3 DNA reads TGTGCCAGCAGCTTAACACACTTCAGCTACGAGCAGTACGTC. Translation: CASSLTHFSYEQYV.

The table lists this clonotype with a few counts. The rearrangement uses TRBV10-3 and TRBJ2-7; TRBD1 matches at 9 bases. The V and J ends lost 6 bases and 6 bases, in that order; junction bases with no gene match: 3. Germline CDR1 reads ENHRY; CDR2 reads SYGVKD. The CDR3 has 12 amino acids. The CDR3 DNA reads TGTGCCATCAGACAGACAGGGGGCGAGCAGTACGTC. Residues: CAIRQTGGEQYV.

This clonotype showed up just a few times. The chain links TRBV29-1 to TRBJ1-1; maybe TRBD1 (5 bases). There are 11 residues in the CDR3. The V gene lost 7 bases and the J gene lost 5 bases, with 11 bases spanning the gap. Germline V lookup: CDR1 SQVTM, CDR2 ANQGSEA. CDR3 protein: CSAGTRTEAFF. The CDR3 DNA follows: TGCAGCGCCGGGACGCGAACTGAAGCTTTCTTT.

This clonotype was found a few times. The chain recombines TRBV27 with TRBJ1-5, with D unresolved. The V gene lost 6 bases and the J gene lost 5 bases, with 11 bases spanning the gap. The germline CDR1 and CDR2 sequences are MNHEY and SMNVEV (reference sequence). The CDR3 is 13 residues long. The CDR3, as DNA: TGTGCCAGCAGGCCACAGAAGTATCAGCCCCAGCATTTT. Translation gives CASRPQKYQPQHF.

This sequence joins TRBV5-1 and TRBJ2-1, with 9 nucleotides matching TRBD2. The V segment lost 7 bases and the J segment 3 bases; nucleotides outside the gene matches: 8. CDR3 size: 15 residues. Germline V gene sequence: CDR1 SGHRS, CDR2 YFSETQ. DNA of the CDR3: TGCGCCAGCGGTAGCGGGAGTAACAACTACAATGAGCAGTTCTTC. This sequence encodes CASGSGSNNYNEQFF.

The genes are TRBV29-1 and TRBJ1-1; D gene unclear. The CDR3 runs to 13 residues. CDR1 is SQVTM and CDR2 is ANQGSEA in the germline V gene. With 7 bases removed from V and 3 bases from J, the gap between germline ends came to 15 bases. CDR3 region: CSARWSGDTEAFF. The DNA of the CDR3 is TGCAGCGCTCGATGGTCCGGTGACACTGAAGCTTTCTTT.

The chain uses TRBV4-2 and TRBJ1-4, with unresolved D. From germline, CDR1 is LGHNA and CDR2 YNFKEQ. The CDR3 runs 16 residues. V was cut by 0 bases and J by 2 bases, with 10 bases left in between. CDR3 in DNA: TGTGCCAGCAGCCAAGATACCCCGGGGACTAATGAAAAACTGTTTTTT. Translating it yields CASSQDTPGTNEKLFF.

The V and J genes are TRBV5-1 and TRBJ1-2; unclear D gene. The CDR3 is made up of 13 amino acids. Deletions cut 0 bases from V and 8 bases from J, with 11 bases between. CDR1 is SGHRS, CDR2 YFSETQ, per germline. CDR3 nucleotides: TGCGCCAGCAGCTTGGAGGTGGCAGAGGGCTACACCTTC. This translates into CASSLEVAEGYTF. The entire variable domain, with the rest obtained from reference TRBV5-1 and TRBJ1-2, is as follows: KAGVTQTPRYLIKTRGQQVTLSCSPISGHRSVSWYQQTPGQGLQFLFEYFSETQRNKGNFPGRFSGRQFSNSRSEMNVSTLELGDSALYLCASSLEVAEGYTFGSGTRLTVV.

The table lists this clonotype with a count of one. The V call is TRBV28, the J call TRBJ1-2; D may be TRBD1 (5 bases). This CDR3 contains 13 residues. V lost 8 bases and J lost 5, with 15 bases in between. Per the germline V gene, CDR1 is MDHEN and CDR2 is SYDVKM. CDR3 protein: CASLDSSSYGYTF. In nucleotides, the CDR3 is TGTGCCAGCTTAGACAGCTCCTCTTATGGCTACACCTTC.

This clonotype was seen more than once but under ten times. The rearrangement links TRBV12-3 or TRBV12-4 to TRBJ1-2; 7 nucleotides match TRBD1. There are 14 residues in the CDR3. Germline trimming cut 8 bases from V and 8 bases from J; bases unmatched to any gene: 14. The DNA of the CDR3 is TGTGCCAGCGCGGAAGGTGACAGGGTGGTAGGCTACACCTTC. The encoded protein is CASAEGDRVVGYTF.